This T cell receptor beta chain was obtained from a study of T cell clonality in common variable immunodeficiency (dated by TCRdb to between 2015 and 2017). The paper as a whole reports these results and caveats: TCRbeta clonality was higher in CVID subjects than in healthy controls (t-test p = 0.018), and the increase was most characteristic of about a third of subjects. According to the authors, figuring out what caused the increased clonality in CVID would require sequencing the repertoires of T cell subpopulations. Even though DNA input was equal, the average per sample came to 82,000 or so unique sequences for controls compared with about 31,547 for CVID samples. Fewer TCRbeta clones were shared among CVID subjects than among healthy controls (p < 0.0001). Patient heterogeneity within the CVID cohort put limits on correlating repertoire features with clinical complications. CVID TCRbeta sequences were reported to have fewer deletions and N-nucleotide insertions and to lack highly modified clones with 13 or more V deletions.

Predominantly Caucasian heritage was noted among both the CVID patients and the healthy controls. Heparinized peripheral whole blood samples of about 4.5 to 8.5 ml were collected from each donor. Genomic DNA from adults with common variable immune deficiency (CVID) and from healthy adult controls was used to sequence TCRbeta CDR3 repertoires. The control group comprised approximately 22 healthy adult volunteers, roughly 12 female and approximately ten male, aged roughly 23 to 66 years with a mean age of around 37. Diluted blood was density-centrifuged over Hypaque 1077 or Ficoll-Paque to isolate peripheral blood mononuclear cells. Genomic DNA was extracted from unsorted mononuclear cells by Qiagen column purification or by a centrifugation-based method. Equivalent amounts of genomic DNA from CVID and control samples were used as sequencing input. For every sample, a 60 bp segment covering the rearranged TCRbeta CDR3 region was amplified and then sequenced. The immunoSEQ assay, a bias-corrected multiplex PCR combined with high-throughput sequencing, was used to amplify TCRbeta. Per the source publication's procedure: Every unique nucleotide sequence was considered a clone and was annotated with V, D and J genes, copy number and frequency. Sequences were labeled productive if in frame, and non-productive if out of frame or containing stop codons. Clonality was calculated from Shannon's entropy as previously described. The predicted amino acid sequences of productive clones were used to derive the mean CDR3 Kyte-Doolittle hydropathy. Scaled V gene usage was hierarchically clustered using Manhattan distance and complete linkage with the R hclust function. To assess clone sharing by CDR3 amino acid sequence, 12 repertoires per group were resampled over 100 rounds. Repertoires were searched for 70 published EBV-specific and 200 to 300 published CMV-specific TCRbeta sequences. Two CVID samples yielding fewer than 10,000 sequences were excluded from analysis, leaving 42 CVID repertoires. TCRdb provides this immuneACCESS table in a form limited to in-frame rearrangements. Some clones are lacking; in checked studies, under half of them reflect an unresolved V gene, and why the rest are absent is not known. D and trimming were read from the DNA, whereas the V and J calls and clone size are those reported in that table. The sample counts tens of thousands of clones, each observed more than once. Clones ranked in the top ten supply approximately 0.8% of the sample.

This clone was detected many times. There is no known antigen for this receptor. The origin of this receptor is a person between 18 and 75 years old in good health. The source material was peripheral blood mononuclear cells.

CDR3 loop: CASSQYNEQFF. The DNA read from the CDR3 is TGTGCCAGCAGCCAATACAATGAG. The rearrangement joined TRBV5-8 to TRBJ2-1, with the D gene not confidently named. The read ends 3 residues early relative to the CDR3; the germline J gene fills the gap. The CDR3 has 11 amino acids, counting the end cysteine and phenylalanine. Sequencing covers 24 bases of the CDR3, shown here with the frame starting at base 1. CDR1 and CDR2 are drawn from the germline V gene: SGHTS, YDEGEE. V was cut back by 4 bases and J by 4 bases, leaving a gap of 3 bases between them.